Shown below are 16 T cell receptor beta chains from a single sample sequenced in a study of response to subunit inactivated influenza vaccine. MiXCR, run by TCRdb on the RT-PCR reads, gives a single entry per CDR3 protein. Among 170,000 or so distinct CDR3 sequences listed, about 10% were seen once. The input for sequencing was CD8+ T cells sorted from PBMCs, taken around 25 months after vaccination. Receptors were obtained from a man between 50 and 75 years old who received an inactivated influenza vaccine.

The chain joins TRBV6-5 to TRBJ2-1, with D perhaps matching TRBD1 (5 bases). The CDR3 totals 13 residues. V was clipped by 2 bases and J by 7 bases, with 9 bases between them. From germline, CDR1 is MNHEY and CDR2 SVGAGI. This CDR3 reads CASSYTGSNEQFF. DNA of the CDR3: TGTGCCAGCAGTTACACAGGCTCGAATGAGCAGTTCTTC.

This rearrangement joins TRBV12-3 or TRBV12-4 to TRBJ1-5; D gene uncertain. The CDR3 length is 16 residues. With 4 bases removed from V and 2 bases from J, the gap between germline ends came to 15 bases. The CDR3 sequence is CASSSDGRIGNQPQHF. The DNA for the CDR3 is TGTGCCAGCAGTTCAGACGGAAGAATAGGCAATCAGCCCCAGCATTTT.

The sample holds a few counts of this clonotype. The V call is TRBV6-5, the J call TRBJ2-7, with D unclear. Trimming cost V 0 bases and J 2 bases, with 2 bases left between them. Germline values: CDR1 MNHEY, CDR2 SVGAGI. The CDR3 consists of 12 residues. The CDR3 loop reads CASSYSAYEQYF. The CDR3, as DNA: TGTGCCAGCAGTTACTCGGCCTACGAGCAGTACTTC.

This clonotype has at least ten counts. The gene calls are TRBV7-9 and TRBJ2-2; 10 nucleotides match TRBD1. Germline values: CDR1 SEHNR, CDR2 FQNEAQ (reference sequence). This CDR3 has 15 residues. The junction had 4 bases not matched to a gene; V was cut back by 5 bases and J by 4 bases. The CDR3: CASSRDRGGTGELFF. CDR3 in DNA: TGTGCCAGCAGCCGGGACAGGGGAGGCACCGGGGAGCTGTTTTTT.

This clonotype appeared a few times. The chain employs TRBV29-1 and TRBJ2-2; D possibly corresponds to TRBD2 (6 bases). The length of the CDR3 is 14 residues. V shed 6 bases and J shed 2 bases, with 13 bases lying between them. Germline V lookup: CDR1 SQVTM, CDR2 ANQGSEA. The CDR3 loop is CSVTAGSNTGELFF. The CDR3 DNA follows: TGCAGCGTGACAGCCGGGAGTAACACCGGGGAGCTGTTTTTT.

This clonotype was observed a few times. This chain links TRBV12-3 or TRBV12-4 with TRBJ1-1; D might be TRBD1 (5 bases). The CDR3 consists of 13 residues. Trimming cost V 6 bases and J 3 bases, with 11 bases left between them. The CDR3, as DNA: TGTGCCAGCAGCTCGGGACGGGACACTGAAGCTTTCTTT. Translated, it gives CASSSGRDTEAFF.

The rearrangement uses TRBV7-9 and TRBJ2-7; tentative D call: TRBD1 (6 bases). This CDR3 comprises 13 residues. The germline CDR1 and CDR2 sequences are SEHNR and FQNEAQ (reference sequence). V was clipped by 4 bases and J by 2 bases, with 9 bases between them. The CDR3 loop is CASSSNRAYEQYF. The CDR3 coding sequence is TGTGCCAGCAGCTCCAACAGGGCCTACGAGCAGTACTTC.

The chain has TRBV5-6 and TRBJ1-2; possibly TRBD1 for D (6 bases). The germline V gene has CDR1 SGHDT and CDR2 YYEEEE. The CDR3 is made up of 15 amino acids. Trimming stripped 0 bases from V and 6 bases from J, with 15 bases between. The CDR3 bases are TGTGCCAGCAGCTTGGGGACAGAGCCGGTTGATGGCTACACCTTC. Its translation is CASSLGTEPVDGYTF. The full variable domain, its missing parts supplied by reference TRBV5-6 and TRBJ1-2, is DAGVTQSPTHLIKTRGQQVTLRCSPKSGHDTVSWYQQALGQGPQFIFQYYEEEERQRGNFPDRFSGHQFPNYSSELNVNALLLGDSALYLCASSLGTEPVDGYTFGSGTRLTVV.

The sample holds one count of this clonotype. V and J are TRBV28 and TRBJ2-5; D gene ambiguous. The germline V gene has CDR1 MDHEN and CDR2 SYDVKM. The CDR3 length is 15 residues. V was cut by 7 bases and J by 0 bases, with 15 bases left in between. The CDR3 sequence: CASTTGWKYQETQYF. The CDR3, as DNA: TGTGCCAGCACAACCGGTTGGAAGTACCAAGAGACCCAGTACTTC.

The genes are TRBV7-8 and TRBJ2-1; TRBD2 matches at 8 bases. Germline CDR1 SGHVS, CDR2 FQNEAQ. With 5 bases clipped from V and 8 bases from J, the junction kept 8 bases outside the gene matches. The CDR3 runs to 14 residues. DNA of the CDR3: TGTGCCAGCAGCCCCCAGCGGGAGAACCATGAGCAGTTCTTC. Protein: CASSPQRENHEQFF.

In its sample, this clonotype was seen many times. The chain combines TRBV3-1 with TRBJ2-7; D is perhaps TRBD2 (5 bases). Looked up from germline, CDR1 is LGHDT and CDR2 is YNNKEL (reference sequence). CDR3 size: 16 residues. Trimming shortened V by 0 bases and J by 2 bases, and 14 bases separated the two germline ends. The CDR3 DNA is TGTGCCAGCAGCCAAGATACGGGGAGTGGGGCCTACGAGCAGTACTTC. Translated: CASSQDTGSGAYEQYF.

This chain uses TRBV12-3 or TRBV12-4 with TRBJ2-2; 9 bases match TRBD1. This CDR3 comprises 13 residues. J lost 6 bases, V lost 5 bases, and 1 base had no gene match. Here the CDR3 reads CASSHRGPGELFF. CDR3 DNA sequence: TGTGCCAGCAGTCACAGGGGGCCCGGGGAGCTGTTTTTT.

This clonotype was counted a few times. The rearrangement joins TRBV7-2 to TRBJ2-1; 10 bases align to TRBD1. After removal of 0 bases from V and 2 bases from J, the junction contained 13 bases not matched to a gene. The germline CDR1 and CDR2 sequences are SGHTA and FQGNSA. CDR3 size: 20 residues. The CDR3 DNA reads TGTGCCAGCAGCTTAGCAGTCGGGACAGGGGTTTATCGTACCTACAATGAGCAGTTCTTC. Protein: CASSLAVGTGVYRTYNEQFF.

V and J are TRBV3-1 and TRBJ1-1; 8 nucleotides agree with TRBD1. V dropped 4 bases and J dropped 4; count of bases not matched to a gene: 8. This CDR3 region has 15 residues. The germline V gene encodes CDR1 LGHDT and CDR2 YNNKEL (reference sequence). CDR3 nucleotide sequence: TGTGCCAGCAGCCCCGGACAGGGCGGGGGCACTGAAGCTTTCTTT. Its translation is CASSPGQGGGTEAFF.

This clonotype was seen a few times. The CDR3 here is CAISVDSNTEAFF. In DNA form, the CDR3 reads TGTGCCATCAGTGTTGACAGTAACACTGAAGCTTTCTTT. The chain links TRBV10-3 to TRBJ1-1, with D possibly TRBD1 on 5 matching bases. Germline assignment: CDR1 ENHRY and CDR2 SYGVKD. The CDR3 loop spans 13 amino acids. The V gene lost 4 bases and the J gene lost 2 bases, with 8 bases spanning the gap.

The V call is TRBV7-9, the J call TRBJ2-1, with TRBD2 matching 7 bases. CDR3 length equals 17 residues. After removal of 5 bases from V and 0 bases from J, the junction contained 10 bases not matched to a gene. Germline CDR1 reads SEHNR; CDR2 reads FQNEAQ (reference sequence). CDR3 sequence: CASSVPSGLSSYNEQFF. In DNA, the CDR3 is TGTGCCAGCAGCGTCCCTAGCGGCCTAAGCTCCTACAATGAGCAGTTCTTC.